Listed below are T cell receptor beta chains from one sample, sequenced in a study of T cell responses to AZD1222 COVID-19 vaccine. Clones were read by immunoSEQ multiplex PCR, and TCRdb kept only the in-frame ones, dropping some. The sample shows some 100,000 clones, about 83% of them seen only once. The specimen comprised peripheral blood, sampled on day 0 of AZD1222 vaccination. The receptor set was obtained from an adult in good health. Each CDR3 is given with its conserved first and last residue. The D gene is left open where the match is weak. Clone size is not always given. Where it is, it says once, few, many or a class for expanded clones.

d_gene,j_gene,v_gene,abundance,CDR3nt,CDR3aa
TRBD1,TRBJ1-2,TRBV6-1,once,TGTGCCAGCAGGACTACAGGGGTTAACTATGGCTACACCTTC,CASRTTGVNYGYTF
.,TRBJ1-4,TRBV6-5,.,TGTGCCAGCAGTAACGATCAGCCGGAAAAACTGTTTTTT,CASSNDQPEKLFF
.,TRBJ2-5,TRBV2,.,TGTGCCAGCGGTGCTATGGGGCTTGGAGAGACCCAGTACTTC,CASGAMGLGETQYF
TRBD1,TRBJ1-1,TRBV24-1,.,TGTGCCACCAGTGGGGACAGAAGTATGAACACTGAAGCTTTCTTT,CATSGDRSMNTEAFF
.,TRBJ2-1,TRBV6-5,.,TGTGCCAGCAGCTTCGGACAGTTAAATGAGCAGTTCTTC,CASSFGQLNEQFF
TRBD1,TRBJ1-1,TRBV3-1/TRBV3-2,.,TGTGCCAGCAGCCGGGAGACAGGGGAAGCTTTCTTT,CASSRETGEAFF
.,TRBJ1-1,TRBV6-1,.,TGTGCCAGCAGTGAAGGGTCAATGGCTGTTACCATGAACACTGAAGCTTTCTTT,CASSEGSMAVTMNTEAFF
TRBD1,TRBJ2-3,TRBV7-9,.,TGTGCCAGCAGCGACCTACAGGGGCCGGCAGATACGCAGTATTTT,CASSDLQGPADTQYF
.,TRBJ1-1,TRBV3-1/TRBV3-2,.,TGTGCCAGCAGCCAATATCTCACGGGGGGCACTGAAGCTTTCTTT,CASSQYLTGGTEAFF
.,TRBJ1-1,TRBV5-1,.,TGCGCCACGCGGGAGAACACTGAAGCTTTCTTT,CATRENTEAFF
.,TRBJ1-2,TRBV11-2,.,TGTGCCAGCAGCTCGGTGATAGCTAACTATGGCTACACCTTC,CASSSVIANYGYTF
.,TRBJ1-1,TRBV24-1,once,TGTGCCACTCCGGACCTAAGTGACACACCGGCAGGAGAGAACACTGAAGCTTTCTTT,CATPDLSDTPAGENTEAFF
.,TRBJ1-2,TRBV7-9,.,TGTGCCAGCAGCTTAGGCGGGGAGGACACCTTC,CASSLGGEDTF
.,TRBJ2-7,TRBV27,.,TGTGCCAGCAGTTTAGCGGGACTCCCCTACGAGCAGTACTTC,CASSLAGLPYEQYF
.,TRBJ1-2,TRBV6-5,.,TGTGCCAGCAGACACCCTGTAAGCGTTGACTATGGCTACACCTTC,CASRHPVSVDYGYTF
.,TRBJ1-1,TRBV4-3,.,TGCGCCAGCAGCCAAGATTACCCGGACAGTGAAGCTTTCTTT,CASSQDYPDSEAFF
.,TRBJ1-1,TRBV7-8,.,TGTGCCAGCAGCTTATCCAACGGGAACACTGAAGCTTTCTTT,CASSLSNGNTEAFF
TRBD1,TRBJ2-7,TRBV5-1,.,TGCGCCAGCAGCCCGGGGTGGGGACAGCAGACCTACGAGCAGTACTTC,CASSPGWGQQTYEQYF
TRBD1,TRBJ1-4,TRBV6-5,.,TGTGCCAGCAGTATACAGGGGGTAACTAATGAAAAACTGTTTTTT,CASSIQGVTNEKLFF
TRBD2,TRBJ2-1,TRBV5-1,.,TGCGCCAGCAGCTCGACCGGGAGCGGGAGGATTTCCTACAATGAGCAGTTCTTC,CASSSTGSGRISYNEQFF
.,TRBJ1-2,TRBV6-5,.,TGTGCCAGCACCTCTGGGTTCTACGGCTACACCTTC,CASTSGFYGYTF
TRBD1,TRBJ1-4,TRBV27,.,TGTGCCAGCAGTTACAGGGGTAGGAATGAAAAACTGTTTTTT,CASSYRGRNEKLFF
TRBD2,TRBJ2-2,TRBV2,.,TGTGCCAGCAGGGCACTAGCGGGGGCCCAAGCCGGGGAGCTGTTTTTT,CASRALAGAQAGELFF
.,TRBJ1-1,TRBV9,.,TGTGCCAGCAGCGCCGTAGACCTGGGGTACCCTGAAGCTTTCTTT,CASSAVDLGYPEAFF
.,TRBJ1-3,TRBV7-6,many,TGTGCCAGCAGCTTAGGCGGCAGGGACCCACTGTATTTT,CASSLGGRDPLYF
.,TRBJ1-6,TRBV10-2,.,TGCGCCAGCAGATCGGCAAGGGACGGCAATAATTCACCCCTCCACTTT,CASRSARDGNNSPLHF
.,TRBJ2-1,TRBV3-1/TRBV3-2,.,TGTGCCAGCAGCCAAGGTAGCTCCCACAATGAGCAGTTCTTC,CASSQGSSHNEQFF
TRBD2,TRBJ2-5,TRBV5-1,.,TGCGCCAGCAGTCCTCGACTAGCGGGGCCCCAAGGGACCCAGTACTTC,CASSPRLAGPQGTQYF
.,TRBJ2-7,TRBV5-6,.,TGTGCCAGCAGCGCCCGGGGGGCCAACGAGCAGTACTTC,CASSARGANEQYF
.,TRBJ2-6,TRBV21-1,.,TGTGCCAGCCACATACTCTGGGGGGGCGCTGGGGCCAACGTCCTGACTTTC,CASHILWGGAGANVLTF
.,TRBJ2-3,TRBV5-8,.,TGTGCCAGCAGCCCCTTACGAACGCAGTATTTT,CASSPLRTQYF
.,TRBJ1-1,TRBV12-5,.,TGTGCTAGTGCCCCAGGGGTCTTGCGGAACACTGAAGCTTTCTTT,CASAPGVLRNTEAFF
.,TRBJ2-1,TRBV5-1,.,TGCGCCAGCAGCGATGAAGCCGGGACCAACGAACGGCAGTTCTTC,CASSDEAGTNERQFF
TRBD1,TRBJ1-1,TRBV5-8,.,TGTGCCAGCAGCTCCCCGGGACAGGGGTGGGCCACTGAAGCTTTCTTT,CASSSPGQGWATEAFF
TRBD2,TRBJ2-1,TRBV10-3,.,TGTGCCATCAGTGCCCCGAGCGGGGGGGCCGTGTTCTTC,CAISAPSGGAVFF
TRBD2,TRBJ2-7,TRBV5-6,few,TGTGCCAGCAGCAGCACCGGGACTATCTCCTACGAGCAGTACTTC,CASSSTGTISYEQYF
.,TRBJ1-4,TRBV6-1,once,TGTGCCAGCAGTGAAGTTGGGTTGATAAATGAAAAACTGTTTTTT,CASSEVGLINEKLFF
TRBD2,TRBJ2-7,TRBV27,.,TGTGCCAGCAGTTTAGGAGGCCCCCGGGACTATTCCTACGAGCAGTACTTC,CASSLGGPRDYSYEQYF
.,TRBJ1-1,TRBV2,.,TGTGCCAGCAGATACCTGGACCTGAACACTGAAGCTTTCTTT,CASRYLDLNTEAFF
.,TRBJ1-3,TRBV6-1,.,TGTGCCAGCAGTGAAGTCGAGGAATCTGGAAACACCATATATTTT,CASSEVEESGNTIYF
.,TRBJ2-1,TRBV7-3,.,TGTGCCAGCAGCTCACTAGGGGCCCCGCGAAATGAGCAGTTCTTC,CASSSLGAPRNEQFF
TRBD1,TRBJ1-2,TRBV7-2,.,TGTGCCAGCAGCACGCTTACCAGCGGGGACAGGGGGCAAGGCTACACCTTC,CASSTLTSGDRGQGYTF
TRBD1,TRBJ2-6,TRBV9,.,TGTGCCAGCAGCCCGGGACAGGGGGGCTCTGGGGCCAACGTCCTGACTTTC,CASSPGQGGSGANVLTF
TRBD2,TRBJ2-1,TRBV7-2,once,TGTGCCAGCAGCTTATTAGCGGGGACCTACAATGAGCAGTTCTTC,CASSLLAGTYNEQFF
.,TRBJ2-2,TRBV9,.,TGTGCCAGCAGCGTAGGGATGGTGAACACCGGGGAGCTGTTTTTT,CASSVGMVNTGELFF
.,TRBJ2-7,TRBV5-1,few,TGCGCCAGCAGCTTGAAGGGCGATATCTACGAGCAGTACTTC,CASSLKGDIYEQYF
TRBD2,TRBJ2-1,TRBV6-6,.,TGTGCCAGCAGTGTAGCGGGAGGGCAGAACAATGAGCAGTTCTTC,CASSVAGGQNNEQFF
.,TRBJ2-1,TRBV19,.,TGTGCCAGTAGTAAGGCCGGGAGCTCCTACAATGAGCAGTTCTTC,CASSKAGSSYNEQFF
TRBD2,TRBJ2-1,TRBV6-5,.,TGTGCCAGCAGCTTGACTAGCGGGGGGTTCAATGAGCAGTTCTTC,CASSLTSGGFNEQFF
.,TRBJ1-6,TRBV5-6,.,TGTGCCAGCAGCTTACAGGGAGAATATAATTCACCCCTCCACTTT,CASSLQGEYNSPLHF
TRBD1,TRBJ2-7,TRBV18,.,TGTGCCAGCTCACCGACAGGGTCGCCCTACGAGCAGTACTTC,CASSPTGSPYEQYF
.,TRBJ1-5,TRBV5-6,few,TGTGCCAGCAGCTTGAGGGACACCCACAATCAGCCCCAGCATTTT,CASSLRDTHNQPQHF
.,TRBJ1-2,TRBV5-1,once,TGCGCCAGCAGCTCCTCCCCCCAAGAGAGATATGGCTACACCTTC,CASSSSPQERYGYTF
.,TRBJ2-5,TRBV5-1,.,TGCGCCAGCAGCATGGACGGCCGGAGGGAGACCCAGTACTTC,CASSMDGRRETQYF
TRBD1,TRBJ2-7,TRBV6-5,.,TGTGCCAGCAGCTACGAGACAGGGCTTACGGCGGGCGAGCAGTACTTC,CASSYETGLTAGEQYF
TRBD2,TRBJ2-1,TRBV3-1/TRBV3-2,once,TGTGCCAGCAGCCCTAGGCTAGCGGGAGTGCAATATGAGCAGTTCTTC,CASSPRLAGVQYEQFF
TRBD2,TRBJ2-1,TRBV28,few,TGTGCCAGCAGCACACCTGGACTAGTCAGCGAGCAGTTCTTC,CASSTPGLVSEQFF